This T cell receptor beta chain was recorded in a study of blood T cell repertoires in COVID-19. Study overall: Acute and convalescent COVID-19 specimens originated in the United States, Italy and Spain. T cells, B-cell-depleted T cells, or PBMCs supplied cDNA or gDNA.

The Seattle site enrolled patients during active infection and followed them longitudinally. In the source study's methods: For nucleated cells, counts were estimated from reference gene primer amplification. Sequencing was performed with immunoSEQ multiplex PCR; in TCRdb, only in-frame clones are kept and a portion is missing. V and J calls and clone size are given by that table; D and trimming were obtained from the DNA. The sample contains about 170,000 clones, 84% of which appear only once. Germline CDR1 reads SGHTA; CDR2 reads FQGNSA. V was clipped by 5 bases and J by 4 bases, with 15 bases between them. The CDR3 contains 14 residues.

The material sequenced was peripheral blood. This clonotype was obtained from an older woman with COVID-19, enrolled during active disease. V gene TRBV7-2 combines with J gene TRBJ2-7; the D gene is possibly TRBD2 (6 bases). For the CDR3, the DNA is TGTGCCAGCAGCCCCGGGGACTCCGAATACGAGCAGTACTTC. This encodes CASSPGDSEYEQYF.